The rows below give T cell receptor beta chains drawn from one sample of a study of T-cell memory formation after mild COVID-19. MiXCR was run by TCRdb on the 5' RACE reads, yielding one entry per CDR3 protein. The sample has around 510,000 distinct CDR3 sequences, 20% to 25% seen once. The specimen was PBMCs or a T cell subset sorted from them (not recorded which). The source is an adult woman who had mild COVID-19 (a few samples of this study predate the infection). Cell type and time point are not known. CDR3s include the opening cysteine and the closing phenylalanine or tryptophan. Only some rows state a clone size, as once, few, many or a class for expanded clones.

clone_size: few
j_call: TRBJ2-1
v_call: TRBV7-9
cdr3_aa: CASDVQYNEQFF

clone_size: few
j_call: TRBJ1-5
v_call: TRBV6-1
cdr3_aa: CASSHLGEGGQPQHF

clone_size: .
j_call: TRBJ2-1
v_call: TRBV5-1
cdr3_aa: CASSVFPRSGGVSDEQFF

clone_size: .
j_call: TRBJ1-1
v_call: TRBV6-1
cdr3_aa: CASSTGGHTEAFF

clone_size: few
j_call: TRBJ1-5
v_call: TRBV12-3/TRBV12-4
cdr3_aa: CASSPGPGQGAGQPQHF

clone_size: .
j_call: TRBJ2-7
v_call: TRBV3-1
cdr3_aa: CASSQVPSVWQYF

clone_size: few
j_call: TRBJ1-3
v_call: TRBV7-3
cdr3_aa: CASPTRERVSGNTIYF

clone_size: .
j_call: TRBJ1-2
v_call: TRBV19
cdr3_aa: CASKQLYGYTF

clone_size: .
j_call: TRBJ2-2
v_call: TRBV27
cdr3_aa: CASSWRTSGGAGELFF

clone_size: .
j_call: TRBJ1-5
v_call: TRBV4-1
cdr3_aa: CASSQLTGPPQHF

clone_size: .
j_call: TRBJ2-7
v_call: TRBV19
cdr3_aa: CATVGDHSYEQYF

clone_size: .
j_call: TRBJ2-7
v_call: TRBV12-3/TRBV12-4
cdr3_aa: CASSWGGGDEQYF

clone_size: .
j_call: TRBJ1-3
v_call: TRBV10-3
cdr3_aa: CAISPDISGNTIYF

clone_size: .
j_call: TRBJ2-4
v_call: TRBV6-4
cdr3_aa: CASSPAGENIQYF

clone_size: few
j_call: TRBJ1-1
v_call: TRBV5-1
cdr3_aa: CASSAGLTGGTEAFF

clone_size: .
j_call: TRBJ2-7
v_call: TRBV5-1
cdr3_aa: CASSSDPTGGWQYF

clone_size: few
j_call: TRBJ2-3
v_call: TRBV9
cdr3_aa: CASSVAGGLAGVDTQYF

clone_size: few
j_call: TRBJ2-7
v_call: TRBV27
cdr3_aa: CASRGHVPPYEQYF

clone_size: few
j_call: TRBJ2-2
v_call: TRBV12-3/TRBV12-4
cdr3_aa: CASSLWQDGELFF

clone_size: .
j_call: TRBJ1-4
v_call: TRBV11-2
cdr3_aa: CASSLVPGQDNEKLFF

clone_size: few
j_call: TRBJ2-7
v_call: TRBV20-1
cdr3_aa: CSAATRGQGPYEQYF

clone_size: few
j_call: TRBJ2-7
v_call: TRBV29-1
cdr3_aa: CSVAGNSDYEQYF

clone_size: few
j_call: TRBJ1-6
v_call: TRBV13
cdr3_aa: CASSPGPTELHF

clone_size: .
j_call: TRBJ2-2
v_call: TRBV2
cdr3_aa: CASSEAGLAGVYGELFF

clone_size: .
j_call: TRBJ2-5
v_call: TRBV3-1
cdr3_aa: CASSQELLAGQETQYF

clone_size: few
j_call: TRBJ1-4
v_call: TRBV3-1
cdr3_aa: CASSPSGVPNEKLFF

clone_size: .
j_call: TRBJ2-5
v_call: TRBV5-1
cdr3_aa: CASSSASQETQYF

clone_size: .
j_call: TRBJ1-6
v_call: TRBV7-2
cdr3_aa: CASSRTGNYSPLHF

clone_size: .
j_call: TRBJ2-3
v_call: TRBV20-1
cdr3_aa: CSAHPPTGALDTQYF

clone_size: .
j_call: TRBJ1-1
v_call: TRBV29-1
cdr3_aa: CSVGQGPGTEAFF

clone_size: few
j_call: TRBJ2-7
v_call: TRBV20-1
cdr3_aa: CSARPGQEQYF

clone_size: .
j_call: TRBJ2-2
v_call: TRBV12-3/TRBV12-4
cdr3_aa: CASSPLPGLAGPRGNTGELFF

clone_size: .
j_call: TRBJ2-5
v_call: TRBV6-2/TRBV6-3
cdr3_aa: CASSSYPGTSGELGETQYF

clone_size: .
j_call: TRBJ2-7
v_call: TRBV7-8
cdr3_aa: CASSSSTGSGFYEQYF

clone_size: .
j_call: TRBJ1-2
v_call: TRBV2
cdr3_aa: CASSAGRGQGIYGYTF

clone_size: few
j_call: TRBJ2-5
v_call: TRBV19
cdr3_aa: CASRRLGEETQYF

clone_size: few
j_call: TRBJ1-1
v_call: TRBV6-2/TRBV6-3
cdr3_aa: CASSYGSSEAFF

clone_size: few
j_call: TRBJ2-5
v_call: TRBV6-4
cdr3_aa: CASSREMQETQYF

clone_size: .
j_call: TRBJ2-7
v_call: TRBV9
cdr3_aa: CASSPWESYEQYF